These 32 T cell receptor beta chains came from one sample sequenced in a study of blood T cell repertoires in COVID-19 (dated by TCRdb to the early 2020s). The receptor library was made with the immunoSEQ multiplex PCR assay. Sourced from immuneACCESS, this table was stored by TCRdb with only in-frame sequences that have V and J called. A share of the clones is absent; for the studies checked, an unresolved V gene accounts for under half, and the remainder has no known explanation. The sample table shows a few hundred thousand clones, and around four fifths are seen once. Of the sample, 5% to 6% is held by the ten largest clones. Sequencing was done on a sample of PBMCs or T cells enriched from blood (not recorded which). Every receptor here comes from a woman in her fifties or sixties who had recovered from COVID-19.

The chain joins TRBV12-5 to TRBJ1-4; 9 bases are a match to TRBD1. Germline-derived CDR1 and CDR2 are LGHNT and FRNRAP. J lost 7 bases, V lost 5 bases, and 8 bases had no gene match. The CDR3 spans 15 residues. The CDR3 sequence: CASGPGTGSSEKLFF. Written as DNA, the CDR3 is TGTGCTAGTGGTCCCGGGACAGGGAGTAGTGAAAAACTGTTTTTT. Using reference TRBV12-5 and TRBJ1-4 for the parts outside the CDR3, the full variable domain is DARVTQTPRHKVTEMGQEVTMRCQPILGHNTVFWYRQTMMQGLELLAYFRNRAPLDDSGMPKDRFSAEMPDATLATLKIQPSEPRDSAVYFCASGPGTGSSEKLFFGSGTQLSVL.

The CDR3 region has the DNA TGTGCCACTAAGAGGGATTTTTCTTCCTACGAGCAGTACTTC. It translates to CATKRDFSSYEQYF. The chain employs TRBV15 and TRBJ2-7; a possible D gene is TRBD2 (5 bases). The CDR3 totals 14 residues. From germline, CDR1 is LNHNV and CDR2 YYDKDF (reference sequence). V was shortened by 9 bases and J by 1 base, with 16 bases between the two germline ends.

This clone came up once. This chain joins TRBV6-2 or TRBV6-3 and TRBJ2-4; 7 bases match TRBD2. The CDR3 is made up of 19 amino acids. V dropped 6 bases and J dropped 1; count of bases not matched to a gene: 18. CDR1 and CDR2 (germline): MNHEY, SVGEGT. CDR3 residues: CASSRRGGPTPQAKNIQYF. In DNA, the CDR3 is TGTGCCAGCAGCCGTAGGGGAGGGCCAACCCCCCAGGCCAAAAACATTCAGTACTTC.

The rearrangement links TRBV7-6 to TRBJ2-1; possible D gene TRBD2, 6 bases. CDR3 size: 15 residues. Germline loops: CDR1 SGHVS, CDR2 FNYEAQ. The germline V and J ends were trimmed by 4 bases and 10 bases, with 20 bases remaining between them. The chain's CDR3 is CASSSYTDYPPEQFF. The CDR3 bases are TGTGCCAGCAGCTCCTACACGGACTATCCGCCGGAGCAGTTCTTC.

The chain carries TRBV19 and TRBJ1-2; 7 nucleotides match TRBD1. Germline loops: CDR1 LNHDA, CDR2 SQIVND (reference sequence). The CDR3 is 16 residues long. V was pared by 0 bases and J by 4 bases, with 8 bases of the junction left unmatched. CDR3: CASSIDRGTGVYGYTF. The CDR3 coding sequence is TGTGCCAGTAGTATAGATAGGGGAACAGGGGTCTATGGCTACACCTTC.

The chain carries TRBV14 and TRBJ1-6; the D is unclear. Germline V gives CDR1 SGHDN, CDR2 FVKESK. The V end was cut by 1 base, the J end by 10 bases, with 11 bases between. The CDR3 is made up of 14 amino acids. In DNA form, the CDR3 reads TGTGCCAGCAGCCAAGTTGGTTATCGGTCACCCCTCCACTTT. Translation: CASSQVGYRSPLHF. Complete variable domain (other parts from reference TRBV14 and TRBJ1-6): EAGVTQFPSHSVIEKGQTVTLRCDPISGHDNLYWYRRVMGKEIKFLLHFVKESKQDESGMPNNRFLAERTGGTYSTLKVQPAELEDSGVYFCASSQVGYRSPLHFGNGTRLTVT.

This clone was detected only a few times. This CDR3 reads CASSHDGSTTGELFF. CDR3 in DNA: TGCGCCAGCAGCCATGACGGGTCCACGACCGGGGAGCTGTTTTTT. The gene calls are TRBV5-1 and TRBJ2-2; D is unresolved. Trimming cost V 4 bases and J 5 bases, with 15 bases left between them. The CDR3 spans 15 residues. Germline CDR1 and CDR2: SGHRS and YFSETQ.

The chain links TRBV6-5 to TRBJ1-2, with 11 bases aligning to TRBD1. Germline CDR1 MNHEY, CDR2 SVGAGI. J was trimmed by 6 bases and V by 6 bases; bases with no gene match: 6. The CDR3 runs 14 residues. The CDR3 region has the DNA TGTGCCAGCAGCCTCCGGACAGGGGGCGATGGCTACACCTTC. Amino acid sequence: CASSLRTGGDGYTF.

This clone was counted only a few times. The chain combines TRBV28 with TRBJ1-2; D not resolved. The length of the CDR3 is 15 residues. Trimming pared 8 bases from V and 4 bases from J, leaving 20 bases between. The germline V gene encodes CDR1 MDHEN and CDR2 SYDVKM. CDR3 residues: CASSSLQIQFYGYTF. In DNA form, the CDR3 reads TGTGCCAGCTCATCCTTACAGATCCAATTCTATGGCTACACCTTC.

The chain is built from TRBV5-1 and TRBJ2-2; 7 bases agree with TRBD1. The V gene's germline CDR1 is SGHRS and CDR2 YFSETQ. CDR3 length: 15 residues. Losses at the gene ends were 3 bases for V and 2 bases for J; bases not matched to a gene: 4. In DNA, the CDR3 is TGCGCCAGCAGCTCTGGGACAGCAAACACCGGGGAGCTGTTTTTT. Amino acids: CASSSGTANTGELFF.

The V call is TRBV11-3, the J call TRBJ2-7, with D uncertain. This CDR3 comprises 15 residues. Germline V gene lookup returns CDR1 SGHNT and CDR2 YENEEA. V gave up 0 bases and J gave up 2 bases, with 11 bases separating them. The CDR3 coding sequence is TGTGCCAGCAGCTTAGATTCGATGGCCACCTACGAGCAGTACTTC. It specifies CASSLDSMATYEQYF.

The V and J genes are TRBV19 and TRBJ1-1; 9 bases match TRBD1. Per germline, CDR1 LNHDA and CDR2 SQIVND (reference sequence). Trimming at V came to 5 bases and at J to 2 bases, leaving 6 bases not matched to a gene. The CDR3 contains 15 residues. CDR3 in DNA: TGTGCCAGTAGTGAGGACAGGGGAAGAAACACTGAAGCTTTCTTT. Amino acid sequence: CASSEDRGRNTEAFF.

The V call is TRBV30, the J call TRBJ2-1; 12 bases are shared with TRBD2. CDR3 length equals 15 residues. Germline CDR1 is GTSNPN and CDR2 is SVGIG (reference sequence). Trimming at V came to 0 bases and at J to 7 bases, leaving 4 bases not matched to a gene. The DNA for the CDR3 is TGTGCCTGGAGTGTCGGAACTAGCGGGAGGAATGAGCAGTTCTTC. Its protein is CAWSVGTSGRNEQFF. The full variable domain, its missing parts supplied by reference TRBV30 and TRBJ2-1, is SQTIHQWPATLVQPVGSPLSLECTVEGTSNPNLYWYRQAAGRGLQLLFYSVGIGQISSEVPQNLSASRPQDRQFILSSKKLLLSDSGFYLCAWSVGTSGRNEQFFGPGTRLTVL.

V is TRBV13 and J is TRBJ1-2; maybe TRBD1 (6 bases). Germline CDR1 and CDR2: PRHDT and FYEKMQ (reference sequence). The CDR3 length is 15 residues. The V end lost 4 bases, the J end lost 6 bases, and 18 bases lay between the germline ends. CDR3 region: CASSSHLTGENGYTF. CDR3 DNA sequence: TGTGCCAGCAGCTCCCATCTGACAGGCGAGAATGGCTACACCTTC.

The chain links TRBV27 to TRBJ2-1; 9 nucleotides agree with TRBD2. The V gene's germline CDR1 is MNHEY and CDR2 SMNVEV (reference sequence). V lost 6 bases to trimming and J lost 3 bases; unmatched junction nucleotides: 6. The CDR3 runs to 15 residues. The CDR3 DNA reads TGTGCCAGCAGCCAGCGGGGGGCGCTCTACAATGAGCAGTTCTTC. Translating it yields CASSQRGALYNEQFF.

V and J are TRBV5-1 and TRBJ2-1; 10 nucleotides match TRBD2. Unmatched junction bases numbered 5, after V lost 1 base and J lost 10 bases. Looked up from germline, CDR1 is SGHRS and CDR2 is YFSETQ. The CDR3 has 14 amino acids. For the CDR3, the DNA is TGCGCCAGCAGCTTGACTAGCGGGACGAGAGAGCAGTTCTTC. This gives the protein CASSLTSGTREQFF.

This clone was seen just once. The CDR3 sequence: CASSDRAGYTF. As DNA, the CDR3 is TGTGCCAGCAGCGACAGGGCCGGCTACACCTTC. The V gene is TRBV2, the J gene TRBJ1-2; 7 bases map to TRBD1. Per the germline V gene, CDR1 is SNHLY and CDR2 is FYNNEI. Trimming at V came to 6 bases and at J to 8 bases, leaving 3 bases not matched to a gene. This CDR3 is built from 11 residues.

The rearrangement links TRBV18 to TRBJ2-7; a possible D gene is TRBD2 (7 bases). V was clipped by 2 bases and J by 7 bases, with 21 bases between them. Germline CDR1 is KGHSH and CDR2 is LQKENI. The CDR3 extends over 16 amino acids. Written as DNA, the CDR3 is TGTGCCAGCTCACCAAGGTCGTCCGGAGGGGGAGGGGAGCAGTACTTC. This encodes CASSPRSSGGGGEQYF.

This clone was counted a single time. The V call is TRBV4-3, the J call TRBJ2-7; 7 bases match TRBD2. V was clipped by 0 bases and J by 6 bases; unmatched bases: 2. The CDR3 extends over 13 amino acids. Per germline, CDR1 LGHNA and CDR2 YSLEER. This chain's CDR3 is CASSQDRGVEQYF. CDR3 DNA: TGCGCCAGCAGCCAAGATCGGGGGGTCGAGCAGTACTTC.

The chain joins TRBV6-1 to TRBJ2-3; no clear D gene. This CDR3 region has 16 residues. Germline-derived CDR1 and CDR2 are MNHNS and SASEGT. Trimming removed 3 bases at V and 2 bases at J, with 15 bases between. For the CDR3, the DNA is TGTGCCAGCAGTGAGTCCGTCGGAGTATCCACAGATACGCAGTATTTT. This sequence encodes CASSESVGVSTDTQYF.

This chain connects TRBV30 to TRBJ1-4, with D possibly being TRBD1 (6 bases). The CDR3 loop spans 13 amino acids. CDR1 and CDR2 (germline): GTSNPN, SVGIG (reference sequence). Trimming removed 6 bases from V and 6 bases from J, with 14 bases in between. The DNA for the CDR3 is TGTGCCTGTACAGGGCGCACGGATGAAAAACTGTTTTTT. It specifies CACTGRTDEKLFF.

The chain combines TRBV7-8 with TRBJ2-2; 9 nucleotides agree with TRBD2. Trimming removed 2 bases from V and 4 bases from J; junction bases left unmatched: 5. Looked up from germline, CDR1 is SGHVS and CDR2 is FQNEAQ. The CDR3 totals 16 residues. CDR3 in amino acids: CASSLNSGSTTGELFF. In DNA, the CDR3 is TGTGCCAGCAGCTTAAATAGCGGGAGTACCACCGGGGAGCTGTTTTTT.

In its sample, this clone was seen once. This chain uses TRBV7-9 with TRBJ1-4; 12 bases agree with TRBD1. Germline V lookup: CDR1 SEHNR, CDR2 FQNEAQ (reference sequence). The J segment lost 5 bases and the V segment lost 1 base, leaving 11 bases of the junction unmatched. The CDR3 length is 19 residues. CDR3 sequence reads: CASSLGTGTGGMGNEKLFF. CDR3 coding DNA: TGTGCCAGCAGCTTAGGCACCGGGACAGGGGGCATGGGAAATGAAAAACTGTTTTTT.

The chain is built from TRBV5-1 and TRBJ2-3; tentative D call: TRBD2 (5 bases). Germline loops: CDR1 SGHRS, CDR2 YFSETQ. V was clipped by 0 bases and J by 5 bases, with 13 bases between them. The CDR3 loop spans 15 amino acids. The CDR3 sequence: CASSLAGGLGDTQYF. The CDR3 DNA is TGCGCCAGCAGCTTGGCCGGCGGGTTGGGAGATACGCAGTATTTT.

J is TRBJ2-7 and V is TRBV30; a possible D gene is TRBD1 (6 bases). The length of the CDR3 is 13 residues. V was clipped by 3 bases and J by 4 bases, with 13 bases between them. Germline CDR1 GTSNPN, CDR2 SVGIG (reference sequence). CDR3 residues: CAWSTGLAYEQYF. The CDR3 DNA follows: TGTGCCTGGAGCACAGGGCTTGCGTACGAGCAGTACTTC.

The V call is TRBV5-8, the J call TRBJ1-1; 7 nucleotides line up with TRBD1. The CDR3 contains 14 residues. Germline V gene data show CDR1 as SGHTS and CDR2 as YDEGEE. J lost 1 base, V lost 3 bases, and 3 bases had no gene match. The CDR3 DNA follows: TGTGCCAGCAGCTGGGACAGAGCGAACACTGAAGCTTTCTTT. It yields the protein CASSWDRANTEAFF. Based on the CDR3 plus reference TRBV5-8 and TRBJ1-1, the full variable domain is EAGVTQSPTHLIKTRGQQATLRCSPISGHTSVYWYQQALGLGLQFLLWYDEGEERNRGNFPPRFSGRQFPNYSSELNVNALELEDSALYLCASSWDRANTEAFFGQGTRLTVV.

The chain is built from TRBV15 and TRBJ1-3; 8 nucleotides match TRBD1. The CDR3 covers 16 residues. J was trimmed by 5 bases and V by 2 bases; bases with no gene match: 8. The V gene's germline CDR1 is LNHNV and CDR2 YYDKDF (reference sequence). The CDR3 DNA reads TGTGCCACCAGCAGAAGACAGGGGCAGGGGAGAAACACCATATATTTT. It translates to CATSRRQGQGRNTIYF.

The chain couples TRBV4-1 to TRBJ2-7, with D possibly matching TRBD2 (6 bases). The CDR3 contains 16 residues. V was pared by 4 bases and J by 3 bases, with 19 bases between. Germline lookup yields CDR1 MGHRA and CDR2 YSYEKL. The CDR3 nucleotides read TGCGCCAGCAGCCCAGAGCGAACCCGGGGGAACTACGAGCAGTACTTC. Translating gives CASSPERTRGNYEQYF.

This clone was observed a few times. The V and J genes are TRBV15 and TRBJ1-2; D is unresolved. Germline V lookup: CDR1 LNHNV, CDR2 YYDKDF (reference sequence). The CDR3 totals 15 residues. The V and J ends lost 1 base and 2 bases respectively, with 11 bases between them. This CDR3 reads CATSRVEQTNYGYTF. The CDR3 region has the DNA TGTGCCACCAGCAGAGTAGAACAGACAAACTATGGCTACACCTTC. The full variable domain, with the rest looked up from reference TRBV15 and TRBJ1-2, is DAMVIQNPRYQVTQFGKPVTLSCSQTLNHNVMYWYQQKSSQAPKLLFHYYDKDFNNEADTPDNFQSRRPNTSFCFLDIRSPGLGDTAMYLCATSRVEQTNYGYTFGSGTRLTVV.

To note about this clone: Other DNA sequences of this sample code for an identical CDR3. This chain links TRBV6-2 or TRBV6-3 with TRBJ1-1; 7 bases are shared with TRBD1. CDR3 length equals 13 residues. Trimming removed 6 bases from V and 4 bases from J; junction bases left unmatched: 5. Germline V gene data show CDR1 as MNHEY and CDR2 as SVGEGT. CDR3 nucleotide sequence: TGTGCCAGCAGCGCCGGGACAGCCACTGAAGCTTTCTTT. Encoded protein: CASSAGTATEAFF.

The CDR3 spells CASSVAQAGNGYTF. CDR3 in DNA: TGTGCCAGCAGCGTAGCTCAGGCAGGGAATGGCTACACCTTC. This rearrangement joins TRBV9 to TRBJ1-2, with D possibly being TRBD1 (5 bases). There are 14 residues in the CDR3. CDR1 is SGDLS and CDR2 is YYNGEE in the germline V gene. Trimming took 0 bases from V and 6 from J, leaving 12 bases between them. Using reference TRBV9 and TRBJ1-2 for the parts outside the CDR3, the full variable domain is DSGVTQTPKHLITATGQRVTLRCSPRSGDLSVYWYQQSLDQGLQFLIQYYNGEERAKGNILERFSAQQFPDLHSELNLSSLELGDSALYFCASSVAQAGNGYTFGSGTRLTVV.

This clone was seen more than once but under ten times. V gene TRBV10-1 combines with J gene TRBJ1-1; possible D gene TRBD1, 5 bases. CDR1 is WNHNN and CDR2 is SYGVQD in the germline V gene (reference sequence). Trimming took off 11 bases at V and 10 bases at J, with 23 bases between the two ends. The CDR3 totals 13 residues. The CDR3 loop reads CAGEGTPSCSAFF. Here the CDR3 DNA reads TGCGCCGGCGAAGGGACTCCCAGTTGTTCAGCTTTCTTT.